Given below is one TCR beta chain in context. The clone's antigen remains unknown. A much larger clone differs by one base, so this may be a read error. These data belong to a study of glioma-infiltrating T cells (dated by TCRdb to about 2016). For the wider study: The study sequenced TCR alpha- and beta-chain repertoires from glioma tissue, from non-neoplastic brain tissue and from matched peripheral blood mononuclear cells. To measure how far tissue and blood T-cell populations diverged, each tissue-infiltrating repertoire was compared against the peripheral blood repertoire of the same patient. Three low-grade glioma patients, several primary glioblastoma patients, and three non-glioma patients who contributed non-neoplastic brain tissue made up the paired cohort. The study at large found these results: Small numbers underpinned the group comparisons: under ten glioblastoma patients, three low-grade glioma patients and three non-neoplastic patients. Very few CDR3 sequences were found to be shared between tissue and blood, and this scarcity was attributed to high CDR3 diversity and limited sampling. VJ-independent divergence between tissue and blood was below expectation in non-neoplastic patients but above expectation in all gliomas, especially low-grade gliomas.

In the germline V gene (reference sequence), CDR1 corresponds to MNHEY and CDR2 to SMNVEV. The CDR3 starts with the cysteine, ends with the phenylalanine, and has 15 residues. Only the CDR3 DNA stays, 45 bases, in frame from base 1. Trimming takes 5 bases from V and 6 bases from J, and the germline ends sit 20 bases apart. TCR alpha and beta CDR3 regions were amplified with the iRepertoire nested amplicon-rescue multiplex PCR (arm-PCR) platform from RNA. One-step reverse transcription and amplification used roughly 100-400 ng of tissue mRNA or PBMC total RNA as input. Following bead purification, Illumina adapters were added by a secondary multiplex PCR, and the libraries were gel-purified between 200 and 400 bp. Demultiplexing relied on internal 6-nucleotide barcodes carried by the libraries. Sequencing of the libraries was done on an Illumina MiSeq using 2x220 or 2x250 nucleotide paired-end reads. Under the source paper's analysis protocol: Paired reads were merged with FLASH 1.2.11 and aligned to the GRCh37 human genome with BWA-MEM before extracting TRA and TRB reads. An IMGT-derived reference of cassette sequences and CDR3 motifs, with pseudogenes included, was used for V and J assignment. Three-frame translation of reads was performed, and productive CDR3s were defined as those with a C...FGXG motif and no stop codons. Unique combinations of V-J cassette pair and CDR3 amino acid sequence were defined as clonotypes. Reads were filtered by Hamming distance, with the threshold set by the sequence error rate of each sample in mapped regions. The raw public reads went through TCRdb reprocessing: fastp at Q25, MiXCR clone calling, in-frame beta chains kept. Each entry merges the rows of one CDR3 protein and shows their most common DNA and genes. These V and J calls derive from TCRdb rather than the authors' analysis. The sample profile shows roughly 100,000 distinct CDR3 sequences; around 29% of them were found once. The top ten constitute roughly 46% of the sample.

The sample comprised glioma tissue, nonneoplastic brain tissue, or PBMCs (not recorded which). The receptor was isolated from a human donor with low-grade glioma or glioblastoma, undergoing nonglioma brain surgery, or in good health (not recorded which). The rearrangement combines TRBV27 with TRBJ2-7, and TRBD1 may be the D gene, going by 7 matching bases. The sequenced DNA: TGTGCCAGCAGTCCCTTGACAGGGACCGGGGGCGAGCAGTACTTC. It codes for CASSPLTGTGGEQYF.